Shown below are 15 T cell receptor beta chains from a single sample sequenced in a study of T cells in AML relapse after transplant. Instead of multiplex PCR, a modified RACE PCR amplified TCR alpha and beta from RNA. TCRdb called the PCR reads again in MiXCR, with one record for every CDR3 protein. The table has roughly 3,000 distinct CDR3 sequences, approximately 12% seen once. This material consisted of bone marrow, either the whole sample or a sorted T cell fraction (not recorded which), taken in complete remission. All receptors derive from a human donor who had a stem cell transplant for acute myeloid leukemia. Part of the T cell pool may stem from the graft donor.

The V gene is TRBV19, the J gene TRBJ1-4, with D possibly TRBD1 on 6 matching bases. Looked up from germline, CDR1 is LNHDA and CDR2 is SQIVND (reference sequence). The germline V and J ends were trimmed by 10 bases and 0 bases, with 15 bases remaining between them. This CDR3 is built from 15 residues. This chain's CDR3 is CATRQVAATNEKLFF. CDR3 DNA: TGTGCCACTCGACAGGTAGCTGCAACTAATGAAAAACTGTTTTTT.

This clonotype is categorized as medium-sized (0.01 to 0.1%). V and J are TRBV20-1 and TRBJ2-1; 11 bases agree with TRBD2. The germline gives CDR1 DFQATT, CDR2 SNEGSKA (reference sequence). This CDR3 has 15 amino acids. After removal of 3 bases from V and 5 bases from J, the junction contained 6 bases not matched to a gene. In nucleotides, the CDR3 is TGCAGTGCTAGGCTAGCGGGGGGTTCGAACAATGAGCAGTTCTTC. This codes for CSARLAGGSNNEQFF.

This clonotype is labeled medium-sized. CDR3 DNA sequence: TGCGCCAGCAGCCAAGACGGGACCCCAGGAGATACGCAGTATTTT. It specifies CASSQDGTPGDTQYF. The chain links TRBV4-3 to TRBJ2-3; D may be TRBD1 or TRBD2 (5 bases each). V gave up 0 bases and J gave up 5 bases, with 12 bases separating them. Germline CDR1 is LGHNA and CDR2 is YSLEER. The CDR3 is 15 amino acids.

Relative to its sample, this clonotype is medium-sized. The chain employs TRBV5-1 and TRBJ2-7; the D gene is possibly TRBD1 (6 bases). From germline, CDR1 is SGHRS and CDR2 YFSETQ. The CDR3 extends over 13 amino acids. V lost 3 bases, J lost 2 bases, and 9 bases lay in between. CDR3 bases: TGCGCCAGCAGCTCCGGGACAACCTACGAGCAGTACTTC. Translating gives CASSSGTTYEQYF.

This clonotype has just one count. It may be a read error: a sequence one base away is much more abundant. The V and J genes are TRBV27 and TRBJ2-2; 12 bases match TRBD2. The V gene's germline CDR1 is MNHEY and CDR2 SMNVEV (reference sequence). This CDR3 has 17 residues. CDR3 region: CASSLLTSGGNTRELFF. CDR3 coding DNA: TGTGCCAGCAGTTTGTTAACTAGCGGGGGGAACACCCGGGAGCTGTTTTTT.

The chain combines TRBV4-3 with TRBJ2-2, with 11 positions matching TRBD1. CDR3 length equals 15 residues. The junction had 2 bases not matched to a gene; V was cut back by 4 bases and J by 4 bases. CDR1 is LGHNA and CDR2 is YSLEER in the germline V gene. The CDR3: CASSLGTGGTGELFF. The CDR3 DNA follows: TGCGCCAGCAGCCTCGGGACAGGGGGCACCGGGGAGCTGTTTTTT.

This clonotype is labeled medium-sized (0.01 to 0.1%). This chain's CDR3 is CASSSIAGDGYTF. The CDR3 nucleotides are TGTGCCAGCAGCTCGATAGCAGGGGATGGCTACACCTTC. This chain connects TRBV3-1 to TRBJ1-2, with D possibly matching TRBD1 (6 bases). Looked up from germline, CDR1 is LGHDT and CDR2 is YNNKEL (reference sequence). V gave up 5 bases and J gave up 6 bases, with 13 bases separating them. The CDR3 sequence is 13 residues long.

In this sample, this clonotype is medium-sized. The V and J genes are TRBV12-3 or TRBV12-4 and TRBJ1-4; tentatively, D is TRBD1 (5 bases). This CDR3 has 13 residues. Trimming left V 5 bases short and J 5 bases short, with 9 bases between. The CDR3 bases are TGTGCCAGCAGTCACAGGCCGAATGAAAAACTGTTTTTT. Translating gives CASSHRPNEKLFF.

This clonotype is medium-sized (0.01 to 0.1%) within its sample. The chain is built from TRBV29-1 and TRBJ1-1, with TRBD1 identical over 7 bases. The CDR3 extends over 12 amino acids. The germline gives CDR1 SQVTM, CDR2 ANQGSEA. V shed 4 bases, J shed 11 bases, and the junction held 10 bases outside the gene matches. The chain's CDR3 is CSVGTGLIEAFF. The CDR3 DNA sequence: TGCAGCGTTGGGACAGGATTAATTGAGGCTTTCTTT.

This clonotype was detected a few times. The V gene is TRBV28, the J gene TRBJ1-5; D not certain. Germline lookup yields CDR1 MDHEN and CDR2 SYDVKM. This CDR3 spans 14 amino acids. V gave up 4 bases and J gave up 0 bases, with 7 bases separating them. CDR3 in amino acids: CASSYSYSNQPQHF. The CDR3 DNA sequence: TGTGCCAGCAGTTATTCCTATAGCAATCAGCCCCAGCATTTT.

About this clonotype itself: This may stem from a read error, because a much larger clone lies one nucleotide away. This chain joins TRBV4-3 and TRBJ2-1, with D hard to call. The V and J ends lost 4 bases and 3 bases respectively, with 13 bases between them. CDR1 is LGHNA, CDR2 YSLEER, per germline. CDR3 length equals 15 residues. The CDR3 DNA reads TGCGCCAGCAGCCCTGACCCGGACGGCTACAATGAGCAGTTCTTC. It is translated as CASSPDPDGYNEQFF.

This chain connects TRBV7-1 to TRBJ1-6; TRBD1 aligns across 10 bases. Being an ORF, TRBV7-1 has a function that is uncertain. The CDR3 extends over 16 amino acids. The trim removed 3 bases at V and 7 bases at J, leaving 6 bases unmatched. The CDR3: CASSSQGQGFNSPLHF. In DNA, the CDR3 is TGTGCCAGCAGCTCCCAGGGACAGGGGTTCAATTCACCCCTCCACTTT.

This clonotype was detected many times. The chain carries TRBV7-6 and TRBJ2-5; TRBD1 might be the D (6 bases). The length of the CDR3 is 14 residues. The germline gives CDR1 SGHVS, CDR2 FNYEAQ. V was shortened by 1 base and J by 7 bases, with 13 bases between the two germline ends. CDR3 in amino acids: CASSLEQGLGTQYF. Written as DNA, the CDR3 is TGTGCCAGCAGCTTAGAGCAGGGGTTGGGGACCCAGTACTTC.

Sample share makes this clonotype medium-sized. The genes are TRBV20-1 and TRBJ1-2, with 10 bases fitting TRBD1. Per the germline V gene, CDR1 is DFQATT and CDR2 is SNEGSKA (reference sequence). V shed 4 bases, J shed 4 bases, and the junction held 9 bases outside the gene matches. The CDR3 runs 15 residues. Here the CDR3 DNA reads TGCAGTGCTACACCGGGACAGGGGACGGCCTATGGCTACACCTTC. Amino acid sequence: CSATPGQGTAYGYTF.

This clonotype was observed a handful of times. The gene calls are TRBV20-1 and TRBJ1-6; 7 bases fit TRBD1. Germline assignment: CDR1 DFQATT and CDR2 SNEGSKA (reference sequence). V lost 6 bases and J lost 9; bases outside the gene matches: 20. The CDR3 is 17 residues long. CDR3 bases: TGCAGTGCCCGACACCGGACAGGATCCGTGGGGGCTTCACCCCTCCACTTT. As protein: CSARHRTGSVGASPLHF.